This TCR beta chain was observed in a study of cytomegalovirus exposure and HLA in healthy donors. Overall study results and limits: There were several of the most significant clusters that appeared linked to common viral pathogens in a later analysis. Testing in vitro showed three CMV-associated chains specific for CMV antigens. Within a later analysis, the majority of CMV-associated TCR beta chains appeared HLA-restricted. Highly shared sequence variants in one cluster were likely a sequencing artifact.

PCR primers comprised 60 Vbeta and 13 Jbeta primers. The protocol was immunoSEQ multiplex PCR, while the TCRdb copy is restricted to in-frame clones and leaves out a portion. Found here are about 150,000 clones, about 85% of them singletons; the top ten hold about 2.1%. This clone has just one count. Its antigen is as yet unknown. Germline lookup yields CDR1 SQVTM and CDR2 ANQGSEA. This CDR3 spans 15 amino acids. The V gene end was trimmed by 5 bases and the J gene end by 1 base; junction bases not matched to a gene: 6. The clonotype comes from a woman aged 18-29 years in good health and CMV-seronegative. The chain uses TRBV29-1 and TRBJ2-2; 8 bases are a match to TRBD2. The sequenced sample consisted of PBMCs. The DNA for the CDR3 is TGCAGCGTTTACGGGAGGGCCGGGAACACCGGGGAGCTGTTTTTT. Its protein is CSVYGRAGNTGELFF.